This T cell receptor beta chain was retrieved from a study of shared clonotypes between healthy human individuals. The split of CD4+ cells yielded CD45RA+ naive and CD45RA-negative memory subsets. Measured with immunoSEQ multiplex PCR; TCRdb has only the in-frame clones, and not every one. The sample yields about 1.1 million clones, about 72% seen once. Trimming took off 5 bases at V and 3 bases at J, with 17 bases between the two ends. The CDR3 sequence is 15 residues long. The germline gives CDR1 LNHDA, CDR2 SQIVND (reference sequence). V is TRBV19 and J is TRBJ2-7, with D perhaps being TRBD1 or TRBD2 (5 bases each). The clonotype comes from a man younger than 35 in good health. Some clones in this sample may be carry-over from other donors' samples. Material for sequencing was memory CD4+ T cells from PBMCs. As to subset: CD45RA-negative fraction. CDR3 in DNA: TGTGCCAGTAGTTCGTTCCGGGACCGCGTCTACGAGCAGTACTTC. Protein product: CASSSFRDRVYEQYF.